The 18 T cell receptor beta chains below come from one sample, sequenced in a study of tumor-infiltrating lymphocytes in oesophageal squamous cell carcinoma. A single record per CDR3 protein comes from TCRdb applying MiXCR to the PCR reads. The sample records 3,000 to 4,000 distinct CDR3 sequences, 15% to 20% being singletons. The sequenced material came from esophageal tumor tissue. The receptor set was obtained from a male donor with esophageal squamous cell carcinoma.

This clonotype was seen many times. The V call is TRBV6-4, the J call TRBJ2-5; 10 positions agree with TRBD2. The CDR3 is made up of 15 amino acids. V lost 6 bases to trimming and J lost 11 bases; unmatched junction nucleotides: 15. Germline CDR1 is MRHNA and CDR2 is SNTAGT. In DNA, the CDR3 is TGTGCCAGCAGCAAGCGGGGGGGCCTCTTCCATGAGCAGTACTTC. This translates into CASSKRGGLFHEQYF.

This clonotype is termed large. J is TRBJ2-5 and V is TRBV7-9; TRBD1 is a possible D gene (6 bases). Germline V gene sequence: CDR1 SEHNR, CDR2 FQNEAQ (reference sequence). V dropped 6 bases and J dropped 5 bases, with 19 bases sitting between them. The CDR3 covers 15 residues. CDR3 sequence: CASSRITGLSETQYF. The CDR3 DNA follows: TGTGCCAGCAGTCGTATTACAGGGTTGTCGGAGACCCAGTACTTC. The full variable domain, in which reference TRBV7-9 and TRBJ2-5 provide the parts outside the CDR3, is DTGVSQNPRHKITKRGQNVTFRCDPISEHNRLYWYRQTLGQGPEFLTYFQNEAQLEKSRLLSDRFSAERPKGSFSTLEIQRTEQGDSAMYLCASSRITGLSETQYFGPGTRLLVL.

A note on this clonotype: Likely a read error: the CDR3 ends without its conserved phenylalanine or tryptophan. No DNA is shown, since the ends of the CDR3 on it are uncertain; the CDR3 is the one TCRdb lists. The V call is TRBV7-3, the J call TRBJ2-6; the table gives TRBD1 as D, unverified against the DNA. The CDR3 contains 11 residues when both ends are counted. Germline CDR1 is SGHTA and CDR2 is FQGTGA. The CDR3 spells CASRDTTGGLT.

By its share, this clonotype is medium-sized. The gene calls are TRBV7-2 and TRBJ2-7, with TRBD2 matching over 9 bases. V lost 1 base, J lost 7 bases, and 14 bases stayed unmatched. The CDR3 is 17 residues long. CDR1 and CDR2 (germline): SGHTA, FQGNSA. CDR3 region: CASSLGAGGLLRNEQYF. DNA for the CDR3: TGTGCCAGCAGCTTAGGAGCGGGGGGCCTTCTTCGCAATGAGCAGTACTTC. The variable domain in full, completed from reference TRBV7-2 and TRBJ2-7, reads GAGVSQSPSNKVTEKGKDVELRCDPISGHTALYWYRQSLGQGLEFLIYFQGNSAPDKSGLPSDRFSAERTGGSVSTLTIQRTQQEDSAVYLCASSLGAGGLLRNEQYFGPGTRLTVT.

This clonotype was detected ten times or more. The rearrangement joins TRBV28 to TRBJ2-1, with D tentatively TRBD2 (6 bases). Germline-derived CDR1 and CDR2 are MDHEN and SYDVKM. V shed 6 bases and J shed 6 bases, with 12 bases lying between them. This CDR3 contains 13 residues. This chain's CDR3 is CASRLPGGNEQFF. DNA for the CDR3: TGTGCCAGCAGATTACCCGGGGGCAATGAGCAGTTCTTC. Drawing the rest from reference TRBV28 and TRBJ2-1, the complete variable domain is DVKVTQSSRYLVKRTGEKVFLECVQDMDHENMFWYRQDPGLGLRLIYFSYDVKMKEKGDIPEGYSVSREKKERFSLILESASTNQTSMYLCASRLPGGNEQFFGPGTRLTVL.

Ten or more counts support this clonotype. V is TRBV19 and J is TRBJ2-7; possible D gene TRBD1, 6 bases. Germline values: CDR1 LNHDA, CDR2 SQIVND (reference sequence). The germline V and J ends were trimmed by 6 bases and 1 base, with 22 bases remaining between them. There are 17 residues in the CDR3. The CDR3 sequence: CASRQKQGLAVSYEQYF. CDR3 DNA: TGTGCCAGTAGGCAAAAACAGGGCCTCGCCGTATCCTACGAGCAGTACTTC.

This clonotype was counted at least ten times. This chain uses TRBV5-5 with TRBJ1-2, with 10 bases that match TRBD1. The CDR3 extends over 18 amino acids. CDR1 and CDR2 from the germline V gene are SGHKS and YYEKEE (reference sequence). Trimming took 2 bases from V and 5 from J; bases not matched to a gene: 15. The CDR3 nucleotides read TGTGCCAGCAGCTTCAATGTACGACAGGGGGCCGTGGGGTATGGCTACACCTTC. It is translated as CASSFNVRQGAVGYGYTF.

Many counts were recorded for this clonotype. The missing conserved phenylalanine or tryptophan at the end of this CDR3 makes a read error likely. The limits of the CDR3 on the DNA are not certain, so only TCRdb's listed CDR3 is given. V and J are TRBV7-9 and TRBJ2-6; the table's D gene call, TRBD1, was not cross checked with the DNA. Germline loops: CDR1 SEHNR, CDR2 FQNEAQ (reference sequence). With termini counted, the CDR3 has 17 amino acids. This CDR3 reads CASSHGTGAIPPLHFGN.

This clonotype was seen at least ten times. This chain links TRBV25-1 with TRBJ2-4; D possibly matches TRBD1 or TRBD2 (5 bases each). The J call is doubtful: the DNA matches TRBJ2-7 better. The CDR3 covers 14 residues. The germline V gene has CDR1 MGHDK and CDR2 SYGVNS. The CDR3 nucleotides are TGTGCCAGCAGTGAATTTGGGGGAACCTACGAGCAGTACTTC. Residues: CASSEFGGTYEQYF.

This clonotype appeared many times. The chain recombines TRBV6-1 with TRBJ2-3; possibly TRBD2 for D (7 bases). Deletions cut 8 bases from V and 6 bases from J, with 12 bases between. Looked up from germline, CDR1 is MNHNS and CDR2 is SASEGT. The CDR3 has 12 residues. The DNA of the CDR3 is TGTGCCAGCCGGGGGGCCGGGGATACGCAGTATTTT. It encodes CASRGAGDTQYF.

The chain carries TRBV15 and TRBJ1-5; a possible D gene is TRBD1 (5 bases). Germline CDR1 LNHNV, CDR2 YYDKDF (reference sequence). The ends were cut back, 5 bases at V and 4 bases at J, with 15 bases in the middle. CDR3 length: 15 amino acids. The CDR3 reads CATSPLAGRNQPQHF. DNA for the CDR3: TGTGCCACCAGCCCTCTTGCGGGACGGAATCAGCCCCAGCATTTT.

This clonotype was recorded at least ten times. This rearrangement joins TRBV24-1 to TRBJ2-5, with 7 bases identical to TRBD1. Per the germline V gene, CDR1 is KGHDR and CDR2 is SFDVKD. Trimming took 3 bases from V and 3 from J; bases not matched to a gene: 3. This CDR3 contains 14 residues. The CDR3 loop reads CATSDPGTEETQYF. In DNA form, the CDR3 reads TGTGCCACCAGTGATCCGGGGACAGAAGAGACCCAGTACTTC.

V is TRBV3-1 and J is TRBJ1-2; 10 bases map to TRBD1. With 1 base clipped from V and 4 bases from J, the junction kept 3 bases outside the gene matches. This CDR3 contains 15 residues. Germline V gene sequence: CDR1 LGHDT, CDR2 YNNKEL (reference sequence). The CDR3 reads CASSQGTGGGYGYTF. CDR3 DNA: TGTGCCAGCAGCCAAGGGACAGGGGGTGGCTATGGCTACACCTTC.

There are a few counts of this clonotype. This likely comes from a read error, as the CDR3 has no conserved phenylalanine or tryptophan at its end. The DNA is omitted, as the CDR3 cannot be located on it reliably, and the CDR3 follows TCRdb's listing. The gene calls are TRBV6-1 and TRBJ2-5; the table's D call, TRBD1, has no DNA check behind it. Germline V gene lookup returns CDR1 MNHNS and CDR2 SASEGT. The CDR3 length is 16 residues, termini included. The CDR3 spells CASSGTGTTYGYTFGS.

The sample holds a few counts of this clonotype. The V gene is TRBV9, the J gene TRBJ1-3; D remains ambiguous. V was trimmed by 0 bases and J by 4 bases, leaving 11 bases between them. The germline CDR1 and CDR2 sequences are SGDLS and YYNGEE. This CDR3 spans 15 amino acids. The CDR3 DNA sequence: TGTGCCAGCAGCGTAGAAGGGTCATCCGGAAACACCATATATTTT. Protein product: CASSVEGSSGNTIYF. The full variable domain, with the rest looked up from reference TRBV9 and TRBJ1-3, is DSGVTQTPKHLITATGQRVTLRCSPRSGDLSVYWYQQSLDQGLQFLIQYYNGEERAKGNILERFSAQQFPDLHSELNLSSLELGDSALYFCASSVEGSSGNTIYFGEGSWLTVV.

This clonotype is categorized as medium-sized (0.01 to 0.1%). In DNA, the CDR3 is TGTGCCAGCAGCTTAGCCACATGGACTGAAGCTTTCTTT. Amino acids: CASSLATWTEAFF. The chain has TRBV11-2 and TRBJ1-1; D is unresolved. V was cut by 1 base and J by 5 bases, with 8 bases left in between. Germline CDR1 SGHAT, CDR2 FQNNGV. This CDR3 spans 13 amino acids.

Ten or more counts support this clonotype. The chain uses TRBV19 and TRBJ1-2; D gene uncertain. V gave up 7 bases and J gave up 1 base, with 7 bases separating them. Germline values: CDR1 LNHDA, CDR2 SQIVND (reference sequence). This CDR3 has 12 residues. CDR3 sequence: CASKESNYGYTF. CDR3 DNA: TGTGCCAGTAAGGAAAGTAACTATGGCTACACCTTC.

The rearrangement joins TRBV9 to TRBJ2-3; 9 bases agree with TRBD1. Per germline, CDR1 SGDLS and CDR2 YYNGEE. CDR3 length equals 15 residues. V lost 3 bases to trimming and J lost 3 bases; unmatched junction nucleotides: 5. CDR3 nucleotide sequence: TGTGCCAGCAGCGGGTCGGACAGGGGAACAGATACGCAGTATTTT. The encoded protein is CASSGSDRGTDTQYF.